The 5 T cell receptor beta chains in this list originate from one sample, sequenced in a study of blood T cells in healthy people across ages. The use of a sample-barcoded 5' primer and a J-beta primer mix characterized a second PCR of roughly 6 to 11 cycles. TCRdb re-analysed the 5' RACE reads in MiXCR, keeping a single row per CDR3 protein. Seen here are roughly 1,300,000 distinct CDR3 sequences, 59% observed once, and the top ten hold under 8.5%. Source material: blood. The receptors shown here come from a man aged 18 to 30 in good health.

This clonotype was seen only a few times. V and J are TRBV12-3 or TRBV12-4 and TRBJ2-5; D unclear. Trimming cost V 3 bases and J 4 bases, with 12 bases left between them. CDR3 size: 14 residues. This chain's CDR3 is CASSFGMSSETQYF. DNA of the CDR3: TGTGCCAGCAGTTTTGGCATGTCCTCAGAGACCCAGTACTTC.

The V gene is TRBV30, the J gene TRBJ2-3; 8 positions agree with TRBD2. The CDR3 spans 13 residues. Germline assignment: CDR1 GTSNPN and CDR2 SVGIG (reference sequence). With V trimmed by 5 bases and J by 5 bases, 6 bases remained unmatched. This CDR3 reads CAWEAGVGDTQYF. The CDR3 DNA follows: TGTGCCTGGGAAGCGGGAGTCGGAGATACGCAGTATTTT.

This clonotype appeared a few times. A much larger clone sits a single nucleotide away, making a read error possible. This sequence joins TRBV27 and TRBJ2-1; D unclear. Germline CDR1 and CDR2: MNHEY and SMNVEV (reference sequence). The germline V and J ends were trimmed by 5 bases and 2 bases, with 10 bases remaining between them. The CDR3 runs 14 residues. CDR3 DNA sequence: TGTGCCAGCAGTGTAGGTATCACCTACAATGAGCAGTTCTTC. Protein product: CASSVGITYNEQFF.

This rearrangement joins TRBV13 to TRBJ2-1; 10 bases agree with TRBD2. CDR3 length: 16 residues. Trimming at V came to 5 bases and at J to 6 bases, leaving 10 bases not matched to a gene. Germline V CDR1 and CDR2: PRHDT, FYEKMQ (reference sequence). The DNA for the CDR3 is TGTGCCAGCAGCCTAGCCGGGACTAGCGCCTTCAATGAGCAGTTCTTC. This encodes CASSLAGTSAFNEQFF.

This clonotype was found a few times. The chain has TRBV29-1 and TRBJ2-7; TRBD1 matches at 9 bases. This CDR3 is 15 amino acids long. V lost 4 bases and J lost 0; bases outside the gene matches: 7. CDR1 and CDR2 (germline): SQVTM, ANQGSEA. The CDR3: CSVAGQGSFSYEQYF. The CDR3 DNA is TGCAGCGTTGCGGGACAGGGTTCCTTCTCCTACGAGCAGTACTTC.